These T cell receptor beta chains were read from a single sample in a study of blood T cells in healthy people across ages. From the 5' RACE reads, TCRdb called clonotypes with MiXCR, one entry per CDR3 protein. The sample holds around 870,000 distinct CDR3 sequences, under 35% seen once. Sample: blood. The receptors originated from an elderly woman in good health. Each CDR3 is given with its conserved first and last residue. The D gene is left open where the match is weak. Some rows mark clone size as missing; the rest say once, few, many or name a class of expanded clone.

j_gene	abundance	d_gene	v_gene	CDR3aa	CDR3nt
TRBJ2-3	many	TRBD2	TRBV6-1	CASSLEGLAGGPTDTQYF	TGTGCCAGCAGTCTAGAGGGATTAGCGGGGGGACCCACAGATACGCAGTATTTT
TRBJ2-3	many	TRBD2	TRBV6-6	CASSSSTYLAGKDTQYF	TGTGCCAGCAGTTCCTCGACTTATCTAGCGGGGAAAGATACGCAGTATTTT
TRBJ1-2	.	TRBD1	TRBV13	CASTGPGTANYGYTF	TGTGCCAGCACCGGACCAGGGACAGCTAACTATGGCTACACCTTC
TRBJ1-2	few	.	TRBV6-1	CASPGRRSHGYTF	TGTGCCAGTCCGGGACGGCGATCGCATGGCTACACCTTC
TRBJ2-1	many	TRBD2	TRBV5-1	CASSLTSGSYNEQFF	TGCGCCAGCAGCTTGACTAGCGGGTCTTACAATGAGCAGTTCTTC
TRBJ2-2	few	.	TRBV4-3	CASSQEWGHTGELFF	TGCGCCAGCAGCCAAGAGTGGGGACACACCGGGGAGCTGTTTTTT
TRBJ2-1	.	TRBD2	TRBV20-1	CSAISPPGRINNEQFF	TGCAGTGCTATCTCCCCCCCCGGGAGGATAAACAATGAGCAGTTCTTC
TRBJ2-3	many	TRBD2	TRBV12-3/TRBV12-4	CASRYSGGGHTQYF	TGTGCCAGCAGATATAGCGGGGGGGGGCATACGCAGTATTTT
TRBJ2-7	many	.	TRBV21-1	CASSTKSRSLSEQYF	TGTGCCAGCAGTACCAAAAGCCGGTCGCTCAGCGAGCAGTACTTC
TRBJ1-1	.	TRBD1	TRBV5-1	CASSLQGFLANTEAFF	TGCGCCAGCAGCCTACAGGGGTTTTTAGCCAACACTGAAGCTTTCTTT
TRBJ2-3	many	.	TRBV6-2/TRBV6-3	CASSYTDSLTDTQYF	TGTGCCAGCAGTTACACGGACAGCCTTACAGATACGCAGTATTTT
TRBJ2-7	.	.	TRBV10-3	CATGSSYEQYF	TGTGCCACTGGGAGTTCCTACGAGCAGTACTTC
TRBJ2-7	many	.	TRBV7-2	CASSPGHSSSEQYF	TGTGCCAGCAGCCCCGGACACTCTTCCTCCGAGCAGTACTTC
TRBJ2-5	many	TRBD2	TRBV7-9	CASSFAGGVQETQYF	TGTGCCAGCAGCTTTGCGGGGGGGGTCCAAGAGACCCAGTACTTC
TRBJ2-1	.	.	TRBV5-1	CASSLLGRSDEQFF	TGCGCCAGCAGCTTGCTAGGACGTAGTGATGAGCAGTTCTTC
TRBJ2-3	few	.	TRBV28	CASTPGGGAGFADTQYF	TGTGCCAGCACCCCGGGTGGGGGGGCTGGCTTCGCAGATACGCAGTATTTT
TRBJ1-5	few	.	TRBV2	CASRRGAVYQPQHF	TGTGCCAGCAGGAGGGGGGCGGTTTATCAGCCCCAGCATTTT
TRBJ1-5	.	.	TRBV6-2/TRBV6-3	CANSYGSRGGYQPQHF	TGTGCCAACAGTTACGGGTCTCGGGGGGGCTATCAGCCCCAGCATTTT
TRBJ2-2	few	TRBD1	TRBV6-4	CASRRTGFDTGELFF	TGTGCCAGCAGGCGGACAGGGTTTGACACCGGGGAGCTGTTTTTT
TRBJ1-2	.	.	TRBV14	CAGSLNLAGRGYTF	TGTGCCGGCAGCCTTAACCTTGCAGGGCGCGGCTACACCTTC
TRBJ2-3	many	.	TRBV25-1	CASISAALPSTDTQYF	TGTGCCAGCATATCGGCGGCCCTCCCTAGCACAGATACGCAGTATTTT